The rows below give T cell receptor beta chains drawn from one sample of a study of T cell repertoires in cytomegalovirus infection. TCRdb recomputed calls from the reads with MiXCR, one row per CDR3 protein. The sample consists of under 600,000 distinct CDR3 sequences, 15% to 20% of them appearing once. Sequencing was done on a sample of CD8+ T cells from PBMCs. The receptors were gathered from a human donor in good health (CMV status not recorded). Some clones in this sample may be carry-over from other donors' samples. Each CDR3 is given with its conserved first and last residue. A D gene is named only where the DNA matches it firmly. Only part of the rows carry a size: once, few, many, or a class if the clone is expanded.

TRBD2,TRBV27,TRBJ2-7,few,TGTGCCTCCGGTGTGGGGGGGATACTCTCCTACGAGCAGTACTTC,CASGVGGILSYEQYF
.,TRBV11-2,TRBJ2-5,.,TGTGCCAGCAGCTTAGATGCGTTTCAAGAGACCCAGTACTTC,CASSLDAFQETQYF
.,TRBV7-8,TRBJ1-5,many,TGTGCCAGCAGCGGGGGGGGGAACAATCAGCCCCAGCATTTT,CASSGGGNNQPQHF
.,TRBV27,TRBJ2-7,many,TGTGCCAGCAGTTTATATTACCCAGCCTATCGTTCCTACGAGCAGTACTTC,CASSLYYPAYRSYEQYF
.,TRBV28,TRBJ2-7,.,TGTGCCAGCAGTTTATTCGCGGGAGAGCAGTACTTC,CASSLFAGEQYF
.,TRBV7-9,TRBJ1-1,many,TGTGCCAGCAGCTTAGTTCAGGGCCCGGGGTCGAACACTGAAGCTTTCTTT,CASSLVQGPGSNTEAFF
.,TRBV6-5,TRBJ2-1,many,TGTGCCAGCAGTCCCGTGGGGGGGGCTGGTGAGCAGTTCTTC,CASSPVGGAGEQFF
TRBD1,TRBV10-2,TRBJ2-5,few,TGCGCCAGCAGCCTGGACAGGGCCTTACCGTACTTC,CASSLDRALPYF
.,TRBV19,TRBJ2-7,many,TGTGCCAGTAGTATAGGCTACGAGCAGTACTTC,CASSIGYEQYF
.,TRBV27,TRBJ2-5,.,TGTGCCAGCAGTTTATCTTTGACTTCAGGGACCCAGTACTTC,CASSLSLTSGTQYF
TRBD1,TRBV7-9,TRBJ1-2,few,TGTGCCAGCAGCCCACCCGGGACAGGGATCGGCTATGGCTACACCTTC,CASSPPGTGIGYGYTF
TRBD1,TRBV28,TRBJ2-3,many,TGTGCCAGCAGTACGACTCTGGGACAGGGGGCAGATACGCAGTATTTT,CASSTTLGQGADTQYF
TRBD1,TRBV19,TRBJ1-1,few,TGTGCCAGTAGTATTAGGGACAGGCCGAACACTGAAGCTTTCTTT,CASSIRDRPNTEAFF
TRBD2,TRBV6-5,TRBJ2-5,many,TGTGCCAGCAGTTACACTAGCGGGACTGGGACCCAGTACTTC,CASSYTSGTGTQYF
TRBD2,TRBV25-1,TRBJ2-1,many,TGTGCCAGCAGTGAATTGGGTGGCGGGAGCTCCTACAATGAGCAGTTCTTC,CASSELGGGSSYNEQFF
.,TRBV11-2,TRBJ1-2,many,TGTGCCAGCAGCTCAAAATCAGGGATCTATGGCTACACCTTC,CASSSKSGIYGYTF
.,TRBV18,TRBJ1-2,.,TGTGCCAGCTCACCGAGCAGTAACTATGGCTACACCTTC,CASSPSSNYGYTF
.,TRBV4-1,TRBJ2-7,many,TGCGCCAGCAGCCAAGGGGCAGGGGCCTACGAGCAGTACTTC,CASSQGAGAYEQYF
.,TRBV19,TRBJ2-7,many,TGTGCCAGTAGTATCAGCGATGGGGGGACCTACGAGCAGTACTTC,CASSISDGGTYEQYF
TRBD1,TRBV20-1,TRBJ1-1,.,TGCAGTGCGGGGGACAGGAAGAACACTGAAGCTTTCTTT,CSAGDRKNTEAFF